The text below deals with one T cell receptor beta chain. Its target is unknown. The data originate from a study of shared clonotypes between healthy human individuals. The study's findings and limits: An anticipated effect of sequencing depth on clonotype sharing among donors was recognized.

Per the authors' pipeline: ImmunoSEQ only sent back junction sequences with no quality scores, so filtering was done differently. Assay used: immunoSEQ multiplex PCR; TCRdb lists only in-frame clones, some missing. Clone size and V and J calls were adopted from that table, with D and trimming inferred from the DNA. The sample consists of about 450,000 clones, 79% of them appearing once. V dropped 1 base and J dropped 0 bases, with 9 bases sitting between them. CDR1 is KGHSH and CDR2 is LQKENI in the germline V gene. This CDR3 region has 15 residues. Sequencing was carried out using PBMCs. The genes are TRBV18 and TRBJ1-2; possibly TRBD1 for D (6 bases). The sequence was collected from a middle-aged woman in good health. Some clones in this sample may be carry-over from other donors' samples. CDR3 coding DNA: TGTGCCAGCTCACCACGGGGACAAGCTAACTATGGCTACACCTTC. Amino acids: CASSPRGQANYGYTF.